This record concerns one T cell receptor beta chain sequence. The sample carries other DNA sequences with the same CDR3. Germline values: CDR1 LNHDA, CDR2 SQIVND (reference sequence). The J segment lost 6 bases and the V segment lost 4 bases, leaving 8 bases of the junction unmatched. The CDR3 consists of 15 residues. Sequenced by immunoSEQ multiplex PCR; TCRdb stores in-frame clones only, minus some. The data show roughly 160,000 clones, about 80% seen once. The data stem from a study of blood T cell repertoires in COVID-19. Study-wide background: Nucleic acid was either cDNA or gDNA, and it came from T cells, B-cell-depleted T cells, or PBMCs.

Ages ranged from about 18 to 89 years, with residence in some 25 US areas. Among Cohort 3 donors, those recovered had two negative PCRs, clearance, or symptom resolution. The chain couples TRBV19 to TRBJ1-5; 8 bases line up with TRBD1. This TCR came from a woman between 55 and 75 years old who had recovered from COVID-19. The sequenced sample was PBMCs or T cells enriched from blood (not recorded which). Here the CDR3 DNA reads TGTGCCAGTAGTACCGGACAGGGAGTGGGTCAGCCCCAGCATTTT. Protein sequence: CASSTGQGVGQPQHF.